The clone carrying this TCR beta chain was seen a single time. The CDR3 totals 14 residues. The V gene's germline CDR1 is SQVTM and CDR2 ANQGSEA. The ends lost 5 bases at V and 4 bases at J; junction bases unmatched: 7. Libraries were prepared by immunoSEQ multiplex PCR; TCRdb keeps only in-frame clonotypes and omits some of them. The sample includes tens of thousands of clones, around 86% of them seen just once. These data belong to a study of blood T cell repertoires in COVID-19. Study-level information: Some COVID-19 samples were acute and others convalescent; all came from the United States, Italy and Spain. The cDNA or gDNA used as material had been derived from T cells, B-cell-depleted T cells, or PBMCs.

The sequenced material came from peripheral blood. This TCR came from a woman older than 75 with acute or convalescent COVID-19. The V call is TRBV29-1, the J call TRBJ1-4; 7 nucleotides line up with TRBD1. CDR3 coding DNA: TGCAGCGTTCTTGCCGGGACAGATAATGAAAAACTGTTTTTT. It translates to CSVLAGTDNEKLFF.